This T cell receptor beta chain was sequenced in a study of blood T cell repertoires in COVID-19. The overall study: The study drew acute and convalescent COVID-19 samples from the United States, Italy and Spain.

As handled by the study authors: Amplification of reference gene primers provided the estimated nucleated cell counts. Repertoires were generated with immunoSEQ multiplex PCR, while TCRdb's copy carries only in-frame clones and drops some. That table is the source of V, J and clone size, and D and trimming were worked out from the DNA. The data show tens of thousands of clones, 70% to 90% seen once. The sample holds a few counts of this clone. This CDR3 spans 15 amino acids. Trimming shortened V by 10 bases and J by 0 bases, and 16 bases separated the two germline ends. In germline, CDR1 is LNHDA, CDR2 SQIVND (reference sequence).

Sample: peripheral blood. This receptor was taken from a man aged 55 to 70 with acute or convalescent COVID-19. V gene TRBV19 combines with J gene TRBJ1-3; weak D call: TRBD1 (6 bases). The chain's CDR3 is CATAQGTYSGNTIYF. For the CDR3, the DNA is TGTGCCACCGCACAGGGCACGTACTCTGGAAACACCATATATTTT.